Shown below are 18 T cell receptor beta chains from a single sample sequenced in a study of blood T cell repertoires in COVID-19 (dated by TCRdb to the early 2020s). The library was made by the immunoSEQ multiplex PCR assay. TCRdb obtained this table from immuneACCESS and retained in-frame rearrangements with V and J assigned. These tables miss some clones; where compared with another copy, unresolved V genes account for less than half of the shortfall, and the remainder is unexplained. The sample yields 200,000 to 250,000 clones; 82% were counted once. Roughly 8.2% of the sample is held by the ten biggest clonotypes. Specimen: peripheral blood. All receptors derive from a woman at least 80 years old with COVID-19, enrolled during active disease.

The V gene is TRBV4-3, the J gene TRBJ1-6; D gene unclear. Germline CDR1 and CDR2: LGHNA and YSLEER. The CDR3 has 15 residues. The ends were cut back, 0 bases at V and 9 bases at J, with 12 bases in the middle. The CDR3 protein is CASSQERRGSSPLHF. CDR3 DNA: TGCGCCAGCAGCCAAGAGCGTCGAGGGTCTTCACCCCTCCACTTT.

The chain couples TRBV12-3 or TRBV12-4 to TRBJ2-6; 7 positions match TRBD1. The CDR3 has 13 residues. V was pared by 10 bases and J by 4 bases, with 4 bases of the junction left unmatched. The CDR3 spells CATTGAGANVLTF. CDR3 nucleotides: TGTGCCACCACAGGGGCAGGGGCCAACGTCCTGACTTTC.

The chain carries TRBV27 and TRBJ1-2; D possibly corresponds to TRBD1 (5 bases). CDR1 MNHEY and CDR2 SMNVEV come from the germline V gene (reference sequence). This CDR3 spans 13 amino acids. V lost 0 bases and J lost 8, with 10 bases in between. CDR3: CASSLSGGLGYTF. The CDR3 DNA follows: TGTGCCAGCAGTTTATCGGGGGGATTGGGCTACACCTTC.

The V and J genes are TRBV6-5 and TRBJ2-1; a weak D match, TRBD2 (5 bases). Germline-derived CDR1 and CDR2 are MNHEY and SVGAGI. Deletions cut 0 bases from V and 0 bases from J, with 9 bases between. The CDR3 loop spans 16 amino acids. The CDR3 bases are TGTGCCAGCAGTTACTCAGCGGTCCTCTCCTACAATGAGCAGTTCTTC. Encoded protein: CASSYSAVLSYNEQFF.

The V gene is TRBV27, the J gene TRBJ2-7; tentatively, D is TRBD2 (7 bases). The germline V and J ends were trimmed by 11 bases and 4 bases, with 15 bases remaining between them. The CDR3 runs 12 residues. Germline values: CDR1 MNHEY, CDR2 SMNVEV (reference sequence). The CDR3 reads CASGGHRYEQYF. CDR3 DNA sequence: TGTGCCTCGGGGGGCCATAGGTACGAGCAGTACTTC.

CDR3 DNA sequence: TGTGCCAGCAGTTACGACAGTCATCGCTCTGGAAACACCATATATTTT. Translated: CASSYDSHRSGNTIYF. This chain links TRBV6-2 or TRBV6-3 with TRBJ1-3; tentatively, D is TRBD1 (5 bases). Germline CDR1 and CDR2: MNHEY and SVGEGT. This CDR3 spans 16 amino acids. V shed 2 bases and J shed 0 bases, with 11 bases lying between them.

The table lists this clone with a count of one. The V gene is TRBV28, the J gene TRBJ1-2; 9 bases line up with TRBD1. Germline-derived CDR1 and CDR2 are MDHEN and SYDVKM. The CDR3 is 16 amino acids. The trim removed 4 bases at V and 3 bases at J, leaving 9 bases unmatched. The CDR3 DNA reads TGTGCCAGCAGTTACTTGGTTGGGACAGGGCACTATGGCTACACCTTC. This translates into CASSYLVGTGHYGYTF.

This clone was counted only a few times. The V call is TRBV7-2, the J call TRBJ2-3, with 10 bases aligning to TRBD2. V lost 4 bases and J lost 5; bases outside the gene matches: 9. The germline V gene encodes CDR1 SGHTA and CDR2 FQGNSA. The CDR3 loop spans 16 amino acids. This CDR3 is CASSYYEAGGKDTQYF. The CDR3 region has the DNA TGTGCCAGCAGCTACTACGAAGCGGGAGGGAAAGATACGCAGTATTTT.

This clone was observed once. The chain carries TRBV6-5 and TRBJ2-1; D possibly corresponds to TRBD2 (5 bases). Germline values: CDR1 MNHEY, CDR2 SVGAGI. The CDR3 length is 14 residues. The ends were cut back, 3 bases at V and 11 bases at J, with 17 bases in the middle. In nucleotides, the CDR3 is TGTGCCAGCAGTTATTCGGACTCGGTCCGCCAGCAGTTCTTC. This encodes CASSYSDSVRQQFF.

The chain has TRBV3-1 (or the pseudogene TRBV3-2) and TRBJ2-1; possible D gene TRBD1, 6 bases. The CDR3 loop spans 14 amino acids. Looked up from germline, CDR1 is LGHDT and CDR2 is YNNKEL (reference sequence). The ends were cut back, 1 base at V and 4 bases at J, with 8 bases in the middle. For the CDR3, the DNA is TGTGCCAGCAGCCAAGTTGGACAGTACAATGAGCAGTTCTTC. Translation gives CASSQVGQYNEQFF.

CDR3 in amino acids: CASSEARTGVDEQFF. In DNA, the CDR3 is TGTGCCAGCAGTGAAGCGAGGACAGGCGTCGATGAGCAGTTCTTC. This chain uses TRBV2 with TRBJ2-1; 7 positions match TRBD1. The CDR3 has 15 residues. In germline, CDR1 is SNHLY, CDR2 FYNNEI. V shed 0 bases and J 8 bases; nucleotides not matched to a gene: 7.

The chain employs TRBV30 and TRBJ2-7, with 7 bases that match TRBD1. With 4 bases clipped from V and 0 bases from J, the junction kept 12 bases outside the gene matches. CDR3 length equals 16 residues. Germline CDR1 reads GTSNPN; CDR2 reads SVGIG (reference sequence). The CDR3 sequence is CAWTARQGAPSYEQYF. The CDR3 DNA reads as TGTGCCTGGACTGCCAGACAGGGCGCCCCCTCCTACGAGCAGTACTTC.

The chain has TRBV28 and TRBJ1-4; D unclear. CDR3 size: 14 residues. The germline V gene has CDR1 MDHEN and CDR2 SYDVKM. V lost 3 bases to trimming and J lost 2 bases, with 7 bases between them. The CDR3 spells CASSFGGTNEKLFF. The CDR3 bases are TGTGCCAGCAGTTTTGGAGGGACTAATGAAAAACTGTTTTTT.

The chain has TRBV10-3 and TRBJ2-7; possibly TRBD1 for D (5 bases). Germline CDR1 is ENHRY and CDR2 is SYGVKD. V lost 4 bases and J lost 4, with 14 bases in between. The CDR3 is 14 residues long. The CDR3 nucleotides are TGTGCCATCAGTGGGACAAGGGCTGGATACGAGCAGTACTTC. This translates into CAISGTRAGYEQYF.

This chain joins TRBV18 and TRBJ1-5; TRBD1 matches 7 bases. The CDR3 is made up of 13 amino acids. The trim removed 3 bases at V and 6 bases at J, leaving 2 bases unmatched. CDR1 and CDR2 (germline): KGHSH, LQKENI. The CDR3 coding sequence is TGTGCCAGCTCACCGACAGGGAGTCAGCCCCAGCATTTT. It specifies CASSPTGSQPQHF. Together with reference TRBV18 and TRBJ1-5, the CDR3 gives the full variable domain: NAGVMQNPRHLVRRRGQEARLRCSPMKGHSHVYWYRQLPEEGLKFMVYLQKENIIDESGMPKERFSAEFPKEGPSILRIQQVVRGDSAAYFCASSPTGSQPQHFGDGTRLSIL.

The rearrangement links TRBV19 to TRBJ1-1; D possibly corresponds to TRBD1 (6 bases). Germline assignment: CDR1 LNHDA and CDR2 SQIVND (reference sequence). V lost 6 bases to trimming and J lost 5 bases, with 19 bases between them. This CDR3 is 15 amino acids long. CDR3 loop: CASRPRTEERTEAFF. CDR3 DNA: TGTGCCAGTAGACCTAGGACAGAGGAGAGAACTGAAGCTTTCTTT.

The rearrangement joins TRBV3-1 (or the pseudogene TRBV3-2) to TRBJ2-5, with TRBD1 matching over 7 bases. V gave up 4 bases and J gave up 5 bases; unmatched junction bases: 7. Germline assignment: CDR1 LGHDT and CDR2 YNNKEL (reference sequence). The length of the CDR3 is 14 residues. CDR3 region: CASSRKGASETQYF. CDR3 sequence (DNA): TGTGCCAGCAGCCGAAAGGGGGCCTCGGAGACCCAGTACTTC.

The rearrangement links TRBV5-1 to TRBJ2-5, with D unclear. CDR1 SGHRS and CDR2 YFSETQ come from the germline V gene. V was cut by 0 bases and J by 3 bases, with 6 bases left in between. CDR3 length equals 13 residues. CDR3 sequence: CASSLGREETQYF. The CDR3 nucleotides are TGCGCCAGCAGCTTGGGTCGGGAAGAGACCCAGTACTTC.